Each of the 15 T cell receptor beta chains below was sequenced from the same sample in a study of blood T cell repertoires in COVID-19 (dated by TCRdb to 2020 to 2022). Receptors were amplified or captured by the immunoSEQ multiplex PCR assay. Entries here come from immuneACCESS through TCRdb and include only in-frame sequences with V and J called. Some clones fail to appear in such tables; in the studies checked, an unresolved V gene covers under half of the shortfall, and the cause of the remainder is unknown. Present in this sample are under 400,000 clones, roughly 88% of which were seen just once. The ten largest make up 1.5% to 2% of the sample. The sample taken for sequencing was peripheral blood. Receptors were obtained from a woman aged 30 to 39 with COVID-19, enrolled during active disease.

J is TRBJ1-4 and V is TRBV18, with TRBD1 as a possible D gene (5 bases). CDR1 and CDR2 (germline): KGHSH, LQKENI. Trimming stripped 4 bases from V and 7 bases from J, with 10 bases between. This CDR3 is 13 amino acids long. CDR3 bases: TGTGCCAGCTCACGCGGGGCCAGTGAAAAACTGTTTTTT. It specifies CASSRGASEKLFF. The whole variable domain, filled in from reference TRBV18 and TRBJ1-4, reads NAGVMQNPRHLVRRRGQEARLRCSPMKGHSHVYWYRQLPEEGLKFMVYLQKENIIDESGMPKERFSAEFPKEGPSILRIQQVVRGDSAAYFCASSRGASEKLFFGSGTQLSVL.

Written as DNA, the CDR3 is TGTGCCAGCAGCTTAGTCGGACAGGGGGCGACTAATGAAAAACTGTTTTTT. Translated, it gives CASSLVGQGATNEKLFF. The rearrangement joins TRBV7-2 to TRBJ1-4; TRBD1 matches 11 bases. Trimming at V came to 1 base and at J to 2 bases, leaving 3 bases not matched to a gene. This CDR3 comprises 17 residues. CDR1 SGHTA and CDR2 FQGNSA come from the germline V gene.

This chain connects TRBV4-1 to TRBJ1-1, with 7 bases fitting TRBD1. Germline assignment: CDR1 MGHRA and CDR2 YSYEKL. Trimming cost V 1 base and J 7 bases; bases outside gene matches: 12. This CDR3 comprises 16 residues. The CDR3 here is CASSQGEDRPRGEAFF. The CDR3 DNA reads as TGCGCCAGCAGCCAAGGGGAGGACAGGCCGCGGGGTGAAGCTTTCTTT.

V is TRBV4-2 and J is TRBJ2-1, with 10 bases fitting TRBD2. The CDR3 has 16 amino acids. Losses at the gene ends were 3 bases for V and 9 bases for J; bases not matched to a gene: 11. Per the germline V gene, CDR1 is LGHNA and CDR2 is YNFKEQ. The CDR3 spells CASSQIPSGGAGEQFF. CDR3 sequence (DNA): TGTGCCAGCAGCCAGATACCCAGCGGGGGGGCCGGTGAGCAGTTCTTC.

V usage is TRBV19 and J usage is TRBJ2-7; D not resolved. V dropped 3 bases and J dropped 0 bases, with 9 bases sitting between them. The CDR3 contains 14 residues. Germline V gives CDR1 LNHDA, CDR2 SQIVND (reference sequence). Here the CDR3 reads CASSMGSPSYEQYF. DNA of the CDR3: TGTGCCAGTAGTATGGGTAGCCCCTCCTACGAGCAGTACTTC.

The rearrangement joins TRBV5-5 to TRBJ2-7; D is undetermined. Germline lookup yields CDR1 SGHKS and CDR2 YYEKEE (reference sequence). V was trimmed by 1 base and J by 2 bases, leaving 7 bases between them. The CDR3 has 13 residues. The CDR3, as DNA: TGTGCCAGCAGCTTGACACAGACCTACGAGCAGTACGTC. Protein: CASSLTQTYEQYV.

The V call is TRBV7-8, the J call TRBJ1-5; no clear D. CDR1 and CDR2 (germline): SGHVS, FQNEAQ. V lost 4 bases and J 5 bases, leaving 9 bases between the germline ends. The CDR3 spans 13 residues. Written as DNA, the CDR3 is TGTGCCAGCAGCTCAGGTTCCTATCAGCCCCAGCATTTT. Its protein product is CASSSGSYQPQHF.

The CDR3 spells CASSQGQGASKEQYF. The CDR3 bases are TGTGCCAGCAGCCAAGGACAGGGGGCTTCTAAGGAGCAGTACTTC. V usage is TRBV4-2 and J usage is TRBJ2-7; 10 bases are shared with TRBD1. With V trimmed by 1 base and J by 7 bases, 7 bases remained unmatched. The CDR3 covers 15 residues. Germline V lookup: CDR1 LGHNA, CDR2 YNFKEQ.

The V and J genes are TRBV7-9 and TRBJ2-4, with 10 bases aligning to TRBD2. The CDR3 is made up of 16 amino acids. The V gene's germline CDR1 is SEHNR and CDR2 FQNEAQ (reference sequence). Trimming removed 0 bases from V and 1 base from J; junction bases left unmatched: 0. CDR3 sequence (DNA): TGTGCCAGCAGCTTAGCGGGACTAGCGGCCAAAAACATTCAGTACTTC. Its translation: CASSLAGLAAKNIQYF.

The V gene is TRBV5-1, the J gene TRBJ1-1; TRBD1 agrees at 9 bases. The V gene end was trimmed by 3 bases and the J gene end by 6 bases; junction bases not matched to a gene: 9. This CDR3 has 15 residues. Germline V CDR1 and CDR2: SGHRS, YFSETQ. CDR3 in DNA: TGCGCCAGCAGCTGGGGACAGGGAGTTATCCCTGAAGCTTTCTTT. Encoded protein: CASSWGQGVIPEAFF.

The chain recombines TRBV6-5 with TRBJ2-2; no clear D gene. The CDR3 is made up of 11 amino acids. Trimming removed 6 bases at V and 6 bases at J, with 5 bases between. Looked up from germline, CDR1 is MNHEY and CDR2 is SVGAGI. CDR3 bases: TGTGCCAGCAGCGTAGCCGGGGAGCTGTTTTTT. The encoded protein is CASSVAGELFF.

The chain joins TRBV7-2 to TRBJ1-2; the match to TRBD1 covers 10 bases. The CDR3 consists of 17 residues. CDR1 and CDR2 (germline): SGHTA, FQGNSA. With 4 bases clipped from V and 8 bases from J, the junction kept 16 bases outside the gene matches. CDR3: CASSSHGAGQGLWGYTF. CDR3 DNA: TGTGCCAGCAGCTCTCATGGCGCGGGACAGGGGCTTTGGGGCTACACCTTC.

This chain uses TRBV19 with TRBJ1-5, with D possibly matching TRBD1 (5 bases). Germline V CDR1 and CDR2: LNHDA, SQIVND (reference sequence). The V gene lost 4 bases and the J gene lost 4 bases, with 17 bases spanning the gap. The CDR3 is made up of 16 amino acids. The chain's CDR3 is CASSKNQGLANQPQHF. CDR3 sequence (DNA): TGTGCCAGTAGTAAGAATCAGGGCTTAGCAAATCAGCCCCAGCATTTT.

The V and J genes are TRBV30 and TRBJ1-1, with D possibly matching TRBD1 (5 bases). Germline lookup yields CDR1 GTSNPN and CDR2 SVGIG (reference sequence). V dropped 7 bases and J dropped 1 base, with 10 bases sitting between them. CDR3 length: 12 residues. The CDR3 spells CASRQTNTEAFF. DNA of the CDR3: TGTGCCTCTAGACAGACGAACACTGAAGCTTTCTTT.

The chain employs TRBV23-1 and TRBJ1-1; D gene uncertain. TRBV23-1 is treated as an ORF (open reading frame) with a function not yet certain. This CDR3 comprises 16 residues. Trimming shortened V by 3 bases and J by 0 bases, and 14 bases separated the two germline ends. DNA for the CDR3: TGCGCCAGCAGTCACCTCCGAGGAGTCCTGAACACTGAAGCTTTCTTT. It specifies CASSHLRGVLNTEAFF.